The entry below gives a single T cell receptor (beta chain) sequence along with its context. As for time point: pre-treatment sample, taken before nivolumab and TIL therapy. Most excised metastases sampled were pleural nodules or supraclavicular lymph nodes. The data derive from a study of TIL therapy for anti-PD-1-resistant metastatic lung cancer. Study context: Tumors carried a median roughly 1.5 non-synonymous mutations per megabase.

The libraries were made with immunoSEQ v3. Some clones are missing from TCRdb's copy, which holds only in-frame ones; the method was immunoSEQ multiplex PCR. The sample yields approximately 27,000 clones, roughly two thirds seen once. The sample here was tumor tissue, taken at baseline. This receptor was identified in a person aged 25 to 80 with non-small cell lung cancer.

The CDR3 nucleotides are TGCGCCAGCAGGGCGGCACGGGACAGGAACACTGAAGCTTTCTTT. This codes for CASRAARDRNTEAFF. This chain joins TRBV5-1 and TRBJ1-1; 7 nucleotides line up with TRBD1. Looked up from germline, CDR1 is SGHRS and CDR2 is YFSETQ. CDR3 length equals 15 residues. V was clipped by 5 bases and J by 1 base; unmatched bases: 8.